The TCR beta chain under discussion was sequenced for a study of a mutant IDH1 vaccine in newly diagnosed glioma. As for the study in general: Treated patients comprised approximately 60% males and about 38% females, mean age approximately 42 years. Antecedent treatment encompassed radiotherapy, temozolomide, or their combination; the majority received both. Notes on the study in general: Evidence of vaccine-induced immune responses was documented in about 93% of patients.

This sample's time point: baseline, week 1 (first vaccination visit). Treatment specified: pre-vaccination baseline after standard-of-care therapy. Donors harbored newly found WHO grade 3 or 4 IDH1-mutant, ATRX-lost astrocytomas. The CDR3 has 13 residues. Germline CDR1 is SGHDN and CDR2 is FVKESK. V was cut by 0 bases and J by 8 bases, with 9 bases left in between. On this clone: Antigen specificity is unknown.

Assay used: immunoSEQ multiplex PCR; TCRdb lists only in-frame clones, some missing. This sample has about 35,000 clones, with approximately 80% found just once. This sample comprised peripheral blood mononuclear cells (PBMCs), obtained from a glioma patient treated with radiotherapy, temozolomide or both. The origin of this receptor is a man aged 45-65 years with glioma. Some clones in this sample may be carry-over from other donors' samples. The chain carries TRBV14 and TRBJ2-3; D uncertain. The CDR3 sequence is CASSQDRRGTQYF. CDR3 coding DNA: TGTGCCAGCAGCCAAGATCGAAGAGGTACGCAGTATTTT. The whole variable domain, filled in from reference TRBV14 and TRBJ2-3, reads EAGVTQFPSHSVIEKGQTVTLRCDPISGHDNLYWYRRVMGKEIKFLLHFVKESKQDESGMPNNRFLAERTGGTYSTLKVQPAELEDSGVYFCASSQDRRGTQYFGPGTRLTVL.